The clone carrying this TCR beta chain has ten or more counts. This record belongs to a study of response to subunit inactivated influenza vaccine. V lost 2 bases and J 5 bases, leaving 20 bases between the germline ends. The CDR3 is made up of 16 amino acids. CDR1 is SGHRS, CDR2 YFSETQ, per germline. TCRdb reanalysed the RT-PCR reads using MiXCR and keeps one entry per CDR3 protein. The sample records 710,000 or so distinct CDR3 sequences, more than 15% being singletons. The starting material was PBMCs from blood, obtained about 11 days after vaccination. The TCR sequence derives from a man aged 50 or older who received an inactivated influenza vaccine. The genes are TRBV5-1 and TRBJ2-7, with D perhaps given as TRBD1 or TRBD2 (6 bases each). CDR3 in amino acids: CASSFYGRDTGHEQYF. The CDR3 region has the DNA TGCGCCAGCAGCTTTTACGGGCGGGACACAGGACACGAGCAGTACTTC.